These T cell receptor beta chains were read from a single sample in a study of T cell responses to AZD1222 COVID-19 vaccine. Profiling relied on immunoSEQ multiplex PCR, and the TCRdb table lists in-frame clones only, not all of them. Seen here are 150,000 to 200,000 clones, about 93% observed once, and the top ten hold approximately 0.69%. The input for sequencing was peripheral blood, taken on day 0 of AZD1222 vaccination. The receptors here all came from an adult in good health. The CDR3 runs from the conserved cysteine through the conserved F or W. D genes are given only for firm matches. Clone size is shown for a subset of rows, as once, few, many or a class of expanded clone.

V gene,clone size,D gene,J gene,CDR3 protein,CDR3 DNA
TRBV2,.,.,TRBJ1-1,CASSGVYTEAFF,TGTGCCAGCAGTGGGGTATACACTGAAGCTTTCTTT
TRBV5-1,.,.,TRBJ1-1,CASSLRQDTEAFF,TGCGCCAGCAGCTTAAGGCAGGACACTGAAGCTTTCTTT
TRBV7-9,.,.,TRBJ1-1,CASTSDRDRRTEAFF,TGTGCCAGCACCAGCGACCGGGACCGACGAACGGAAGCTTTCTTT
TRBV7-9,.,.,TRBJ1-1,CASSPPSGHGTEAFF,TGTGCCAGCAGCCCCCCGAGCGGGCATGGGACTGAAGCTTTCTTT
TRBV5-4,.,TRBD1,TRBJ1-5,CASSLDRGQNQPQHF,TGTGCCAGCAGCTTGGACAGGGGACAAAATCAGCCCCAGCATTTT
TRBV7-9,.,.,TRBJ1-2,CASSLRSANYGYTF,TGTGCCAGCAGCTTACGATCGGCTAACTATGGCTACACCTTC
TRBV11-2,.,TRBD2,TRBJ2-1,CASSPGPAGAYNEQFF,TGTGCCAGCAGCCCGGGGCCAGCGGGAGCCTACAATGAGCAGTTCTTC
TRBV30,.,.,TRBJ2-7,CAWSVGPGPYEQYF,TGTGCCTGGAGTGTAGGTCCGGGACCCTACGAGCAGTACTTC
TRBV6-6,.,.,TRBJ1-2,CASTSRGEGGYGYTF,TGTGCCAGCACTTCCCGGGGGGAAGGAGGCTATGGCTACACCTTC
TRBV4-1,.,.,TRBJ1-5,CASSRGWDSNQPQHF,TGCGCCAGCAGCCGAGGTTGGGATAGCAATCAGCCCCAGCATTTT
TRBV6-1,few,TRBD2,TRBJ2-3,CASSEAPGGGFTDTQYF,TGTGCCAGCAGTGAAGCGCCCGGGGGAGGGTTCACAGATACGCAGTATTTT
TRBV27,.,.,TRBJ2-2,CASSLVGGRVTGELFF,TGTGCCAGCAGCCTGGTTGGGGGGCGGGTCACCGGGGAGCTGTTTTTT
TRBV6-5,.,TRBD2,TRBJ2-3,CASSRGGSSTDTQYF,TGTGCCAGCAGTCGGGGGGGTTCTAGCACAGATACGCAGTATTTT
TRBV5-1,.,TRBD2,TRBJ2-1,CASSLDGGSYEQFF,TGCGCCAGCAGCTTGGACGGCGGGAGCTATGAGCAGTTCTTC
TRBV6-4,.,.,TRBJ2-6,CASSGTWGSTGANVLTF,TGTGCCAGCAGTGGGACATGGGGTAGCACTGGGGCCAACGTCCTGACTTTC
TRBV11-2,.,.,TRBJ2-7,CASRSPGETSSYEQYF,TGTGCCAGCAGGAGCCCGGGAGAGACCTCTTCCTACGAGCAGTACTTC
TRBV27,.,.,TRBJ2-1,CASSLYPGLGEQFF,TGTGCCAGCAGTTTATACCCCGGCTTGGGGGAGCAGTTCTTC
TRBV11-2,.,TRBD1,TRBJ1-2,CASSHDRGASGYTF,TGTGCCAGCAGCCATGACAGGGGGGCCTCGGGCTACACCTTC
TRBV19,.,TRBD2,TRBJ2-7,CASSGSVRYLAGESYEQYF,TGTGCCAGTAGTGGGTCGGTCCGATACCTCGCGGGAGAGTCCTACGAGCAGTACTTC
TRBV6-1,.,.,TRBJ2-7,CASREGPSYEQYF,TGTGCCAGCAGAGAAGGGCCTTCCTACGAGCAGTACTTC
TRBV19,.,.,TRBJ2-2,CASSPEWGANTGELFF,TGTGCCAGTAGCCCCGAGTGGGGGGCAAACACCGGGGAGCTGTTTTTT
TRBV10-1,.,TRBD2,TRBJ2-2,CASSKLAATNTGELFF,TGCGCCAGCAGTAAGCTAGCGGCTACGAACACCGGGGAGCTGTTTTTT
TRBV7-9,few,.,TRBJ2-7,CASSGDKLLSYEQYF,TGTGCCAGCAGCGGTGACAAATTATTATCCTACGAGCAGTACTTC
TRBV7-3,.,.,TRBJ1-2,CASSDGPTRRDYGYTF,TGTGCCAGCAGCGACGGACCGACCCGGCGGGACTATGGCTACACCTTC
TRBV10-3,.,TRBD1,TRBJ1-1,CAISERYWDRVSTEAFF,TGTGCCATCAGTGAGAGGTATTGGGACAGGGTATCGACTGAAGCTTTCTTT
TRBV10-3,.,.,TRBJ2-2,CAAKQGLATTGELFF,TGTGCCGCCAAACAGGGTTTAGCGACCACCGGGGAGCTGTTTTTT
TRBV6-2/TRBV6-3,few,TRBD2,TRBJ2-7,CASSLVSGSAEQYF,TGTGCCAGCAGCCTTGTTAGCGGGAGTGCCGAGCAGTACTTC
TRBV3-1/TRBV3-2,.,.,TRBJ2-1,CASSQPLDGSSEQFF,TGTGCCAGCAGCCAACCCCTAGACGGGAGTAGTGAGCAGTTCTTC
TRBV5-1,.,TRBD1,TRBJ1-6,CASSLDSGGFTLHF,TGCGCCAGCAGCTTGGACTCAGGGGGATTCACCCTCCACTTT
TRBV5-5,.,TRBD2,TRBJ2-7,CASSFSSGSYEQYF,TGTGCCAGCAGCTTCTCTAGCGGGAGCTACGAGCAGTACTTC
TRBV5-1,once,.,TRBJ1-5,CASSFIPGVGQPQHF,TGCGCCAGCAGCTTTATTCCAGGCGTGGGGCAGCCCCAGCATTTT
TRBV6-5,.,.,TRBJ2-6,CASSYAGSGANVLTF,TGTGCCAGCAGTTACGCGGGCTCTGGGGCCAACGTCCTGACTTTC
TRBV4-2,once,.,TRBJ1-2,CASSQDQSPGRYGYTF,TGTGCCAGCAGCCAAGATCAGTCACCAGGACGGTATGGCTACACCTTC
TRBV6-2/TRBV6-3,.,TRBD2,TRBJ2-7,CASSYSGLSYEQYF,TGTGCCAGCAGTTACTCGGGACTATCTTACGAGCAGTACTTC
TRBV27,.,.,TRBJ2-7,CASSLWVMHTNYEQYF,TGTGCCAGCAGTTTATGGGTAATGCACACCAACTACGAGCAGTACTTC
TRBV5-4,.,.,TRBJ2-7,CASSLWSWTRGYEQYF,TGTGCCAGCAGCTTGTGGTCATGGACTAGGGGGTACGAGCAGTACTTC